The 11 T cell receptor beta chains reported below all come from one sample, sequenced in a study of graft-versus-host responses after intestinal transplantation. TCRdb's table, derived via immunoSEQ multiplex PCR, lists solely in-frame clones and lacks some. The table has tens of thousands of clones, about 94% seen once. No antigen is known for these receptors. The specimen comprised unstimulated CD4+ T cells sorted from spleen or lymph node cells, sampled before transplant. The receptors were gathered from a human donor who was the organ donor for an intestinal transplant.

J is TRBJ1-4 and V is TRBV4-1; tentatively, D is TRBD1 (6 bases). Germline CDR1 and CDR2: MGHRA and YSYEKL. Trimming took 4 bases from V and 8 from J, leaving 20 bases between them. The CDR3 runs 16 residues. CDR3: CASSRQTGGAEEKLFF. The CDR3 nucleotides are TGCGCCAGCAGCCGACAGACTGGGGGGGCCGAGGAAAAACTGTTTTTT.

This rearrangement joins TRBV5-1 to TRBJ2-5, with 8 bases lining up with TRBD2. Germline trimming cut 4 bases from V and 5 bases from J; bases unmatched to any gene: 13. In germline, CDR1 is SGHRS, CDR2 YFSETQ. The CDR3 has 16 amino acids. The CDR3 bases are TGCGCCAGCAGCCTCCAGTATAGCGGGGAACTCGAGACCCAGTACTTC. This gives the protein CASSLQYSGELETQYF.

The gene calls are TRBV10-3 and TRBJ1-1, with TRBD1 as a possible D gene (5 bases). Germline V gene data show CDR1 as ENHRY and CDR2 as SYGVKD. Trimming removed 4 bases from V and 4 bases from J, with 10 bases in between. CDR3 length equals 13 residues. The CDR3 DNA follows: TGTGCCATCAGTGTCCGGGGGGTCACTGAAGCTTTCTTT. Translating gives CAISVRGVTEAFF.

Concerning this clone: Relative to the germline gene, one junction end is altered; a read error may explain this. CDR3 in amino acids: CASSFSGGTDTQYF. The CDR3 DNA reads TGTGCTAGCAGCTTTAGCGGGGGCACAGATACGCAGTATTTT. This rearrangement joins TRBV7-7 to TRBJ2-3, with TRBD2 matching 8 bases. The CDR3 loop spans 14 amino acids. Germline CDR1 is SSHAT and CDR2 is FNYEAQ (reference sequence).

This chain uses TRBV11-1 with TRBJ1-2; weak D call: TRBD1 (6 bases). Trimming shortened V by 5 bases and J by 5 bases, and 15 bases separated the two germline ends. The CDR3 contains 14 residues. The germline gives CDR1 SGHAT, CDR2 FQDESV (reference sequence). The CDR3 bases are TGTGCCAGCAGCACGGCGGGGGCGGGGTATGGCTACACCTTC. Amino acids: CASSTAGAGYGYTF. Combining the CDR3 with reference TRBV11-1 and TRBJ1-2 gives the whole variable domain EAEVAQSPRYKITEKSQAVAFWCDPISGHATLYWYRQILGQGPELLVQFQDESVVDDSQLPKDRFSAERLKGVDSTLKIQPAELGDSAMYLCASSTAGAGYGYTFGSGTRLTVV.

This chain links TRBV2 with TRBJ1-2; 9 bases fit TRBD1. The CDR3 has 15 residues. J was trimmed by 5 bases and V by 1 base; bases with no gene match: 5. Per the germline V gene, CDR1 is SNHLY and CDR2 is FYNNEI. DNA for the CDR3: TGTGCCAGCAGTGAAGGGGCGGGACAGGGATATGGCTACACCTTC. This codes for CASSEGAGQGYGYTF.

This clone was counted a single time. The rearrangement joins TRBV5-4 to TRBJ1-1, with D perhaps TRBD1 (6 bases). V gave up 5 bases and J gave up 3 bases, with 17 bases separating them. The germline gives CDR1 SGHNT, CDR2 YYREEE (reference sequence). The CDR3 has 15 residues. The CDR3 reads CASRPGHTEHTEAFF. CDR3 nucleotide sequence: TGTGCCAGCAGGCCGGGACACACGGAGCACACTGAAGCTTTCTTT.

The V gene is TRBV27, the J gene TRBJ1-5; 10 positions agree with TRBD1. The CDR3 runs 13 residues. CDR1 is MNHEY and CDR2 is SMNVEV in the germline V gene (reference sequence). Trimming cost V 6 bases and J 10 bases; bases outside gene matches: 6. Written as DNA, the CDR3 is TGTGCCAGCAGCCTGGACAGGGGGAAACCCCAGCATTTT. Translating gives CASSLDRGKPQHF.

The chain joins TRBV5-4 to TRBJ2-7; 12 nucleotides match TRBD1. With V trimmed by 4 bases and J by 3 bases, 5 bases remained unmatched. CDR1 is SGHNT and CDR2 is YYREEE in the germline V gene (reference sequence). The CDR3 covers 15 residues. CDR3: CASSNRDRGLYEQYF. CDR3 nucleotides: TGTGCCAGCAGCAACCGGGACAGGGGGCTCTACGAGCAGTACTTC.

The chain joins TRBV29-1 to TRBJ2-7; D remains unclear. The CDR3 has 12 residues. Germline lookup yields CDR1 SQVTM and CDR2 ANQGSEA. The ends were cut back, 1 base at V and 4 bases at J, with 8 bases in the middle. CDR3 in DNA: TGCAGCGTTGAAGGTGTCGGTTACGAGCAGTACTTC. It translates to CSVEGVGYEQYF.

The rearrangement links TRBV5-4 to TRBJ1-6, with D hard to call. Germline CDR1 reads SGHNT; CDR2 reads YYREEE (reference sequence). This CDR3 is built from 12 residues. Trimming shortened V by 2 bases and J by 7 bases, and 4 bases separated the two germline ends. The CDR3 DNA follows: TGTGCCAGCAGCTTCCCCAATTCACCCCTCCACTTT. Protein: CASSFPNSPLHF.